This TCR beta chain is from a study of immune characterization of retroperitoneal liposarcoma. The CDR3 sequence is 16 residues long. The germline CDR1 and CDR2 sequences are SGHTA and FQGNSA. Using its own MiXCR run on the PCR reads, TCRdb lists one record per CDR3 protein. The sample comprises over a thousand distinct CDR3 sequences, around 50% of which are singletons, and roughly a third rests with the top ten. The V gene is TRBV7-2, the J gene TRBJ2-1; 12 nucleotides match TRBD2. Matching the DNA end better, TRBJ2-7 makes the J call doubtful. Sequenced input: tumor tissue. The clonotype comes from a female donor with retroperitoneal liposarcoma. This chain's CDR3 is CASSSGLAGPFYEQYF. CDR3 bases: TGTGCCAGCAGCTCCGGACTAGCGGGACCCTTCTACGAGCAGTACTTC.